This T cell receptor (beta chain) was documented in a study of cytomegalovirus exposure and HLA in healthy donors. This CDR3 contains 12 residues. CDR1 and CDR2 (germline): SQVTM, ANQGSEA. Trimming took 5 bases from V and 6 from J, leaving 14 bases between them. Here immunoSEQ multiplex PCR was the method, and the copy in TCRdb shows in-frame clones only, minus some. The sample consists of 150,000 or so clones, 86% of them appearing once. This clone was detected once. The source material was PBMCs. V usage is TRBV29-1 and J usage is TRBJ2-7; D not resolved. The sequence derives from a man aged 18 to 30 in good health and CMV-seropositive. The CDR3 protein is CSVSVPPREQYF. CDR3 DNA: TGCAGCGTTTCCGTTCCCCCCCGCGAGCAGTACTTC.